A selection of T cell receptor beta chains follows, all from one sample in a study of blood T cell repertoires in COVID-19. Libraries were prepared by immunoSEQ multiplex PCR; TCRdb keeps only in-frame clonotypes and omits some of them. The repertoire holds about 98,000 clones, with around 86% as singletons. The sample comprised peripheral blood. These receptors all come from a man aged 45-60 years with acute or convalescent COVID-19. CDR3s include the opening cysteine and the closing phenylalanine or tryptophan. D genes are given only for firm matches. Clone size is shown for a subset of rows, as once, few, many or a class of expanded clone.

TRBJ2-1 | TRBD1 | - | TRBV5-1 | TGCGCCAGCACCCCCCGCCCGACAGGGTTCAGCGGCAATGAGCAGTTCTTC | CASTPRPTGFSGNEQFF
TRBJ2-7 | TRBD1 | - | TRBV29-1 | TGCAGCGCTGGTAAGCCGGGACAGGGGGATGACGAGCAGTACTTC | CSAGKPGQGDDEQYF
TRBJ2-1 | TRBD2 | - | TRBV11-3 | TGTGCCAGCTCCACTAGCGGGAGAAACAATGAGCAGTTCTTC | CASSTSGRNNEQFF
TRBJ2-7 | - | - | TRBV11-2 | TGTGCCAGCAGCTACAGGGTCTACGAGCAGTACTTC | CASSYRVYEQYF
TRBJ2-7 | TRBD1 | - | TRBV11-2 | TGTGCCAGCAGCCCTTGGACAGGGCTGAACTACGAGCAGTACTTC | CASSPWTGLNYEQYF
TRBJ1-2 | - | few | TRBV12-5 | TGTGCTAGTGGTTTGTCACTGGGGGGAAGCAGGTATGGCTACACCTTC | CASGLSLGGSRYGYTF
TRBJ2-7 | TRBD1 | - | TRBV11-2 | TGTGCCAGCAGCCCGGAAACAGGGGGCCCCTACGAGCAGTACTTC | CASSPETGGPYEQYF
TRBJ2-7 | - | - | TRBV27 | TGTGCCAGCAGCCTGGAATCGCGGGACCCCTCCTACGAGCAGTACTTC | CASSLESRDPSYEQYF
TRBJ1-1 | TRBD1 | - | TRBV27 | TGTGCCAGCAGGGCAGGGGGCACTGAAGCTTTCTTT | CASRAGGTEAFF
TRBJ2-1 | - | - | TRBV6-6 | TGTGCCAGCAGTTACCGAGGACAGTTCGAGCAGTTCTTC | CASSYRGQFEQFF
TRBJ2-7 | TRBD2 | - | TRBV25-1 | TGTGCCAGCACCCCCGGGACTAGCGGGACTCCCTACGAGCAGTACTTC | CASTPGTSGTPYEQYF
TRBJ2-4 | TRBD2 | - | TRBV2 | TGTGCCAGCAGTCCACTAGCGGTACTAGCCAAAAACATTCAGTACTTC | CASSPLAVLAKNIQYF
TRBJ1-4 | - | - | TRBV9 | TGTGCCAGCAGCTTCTCAGGCAGCGGGGGTGAAAAACTGTTTTTT | CASSFSGSGGEKLFF
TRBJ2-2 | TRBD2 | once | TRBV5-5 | TGTGCCAGCAGCGTCCTTGCGGGAGCGAACACCGGGGAGCTGTTTTTT | CASSVLAGANTGELFF
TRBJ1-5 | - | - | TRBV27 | TGTGCCAGCAGTCCCGAGCCCCGATATAATCAGCCCCAGCATTTT | CASSPEPRYNQPQHF
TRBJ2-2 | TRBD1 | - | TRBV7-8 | TGTGCCAGCAGCAGGCGACAGGGGAAGGGCGGGGAGCTGTTTTTT | CASSRRQGKGGELFF
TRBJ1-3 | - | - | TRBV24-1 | TGTGCCACCAGTGATTCGCGGGACACCATATATTTT | CATSDSRDTIYF
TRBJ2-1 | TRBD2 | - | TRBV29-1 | TGCAGCGTTGAAGGGACTAGCGGGAGTGTAAATGAGCAGTTCTTC | CSVEGTSGSVNEQFF
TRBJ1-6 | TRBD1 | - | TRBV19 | TGTGCCAGTAGTACCGACAGGGCCGCGAATTCACCCCTCCACTTT | CASSTDRAANSPLHF
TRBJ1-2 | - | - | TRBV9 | TGTGCCAGCAGCCCGTCGCGGGGGCCTCTAATCATCTATGGCTACACCTTC | CASSPSRGPLIIYGYTF
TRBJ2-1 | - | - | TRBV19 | TGTGCCAGTAGTACCGACTACTTCAATGAGCAGTTCTTC | CASSTDYFNEQFF
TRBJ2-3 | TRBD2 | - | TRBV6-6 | TGTGCCAGCAGCCACCTACTAGCGGGGGGTGCAGATACGCAGTATTTT | CASSHLLAGGADTQYF
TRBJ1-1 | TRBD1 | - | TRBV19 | TGTGCCAGTAGGGTCGGGACAGGGGGGATGAACACTGAAGCTTTCTTT | CASRVGTGGMNTEAFF
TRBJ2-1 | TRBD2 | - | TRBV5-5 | TGTGCCAGCAGCTTCGCGACTAGCGGTGAGCAGTTCTTC | CASSFATSGEQFF
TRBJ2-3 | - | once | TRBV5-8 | TGTGCCAGCAGCTTGGCCCGGGGAACAGATACGCAGTATTTT | CASSLARGTDTQYF
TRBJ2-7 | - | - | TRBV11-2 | TGTGCCAGCAGCTTGTATCGAACAGAGGGATACGAGCAGTACTTC | CASSLYRTEGYEQYF
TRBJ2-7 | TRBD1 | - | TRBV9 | TGTGCCAGCAGCCCTAAAACAGGGGGAGGTAACGAGCAGTACTTC | CASSPKTGGGNEQYF
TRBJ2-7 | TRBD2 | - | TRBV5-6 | TGTGCCAGCAGCTTGGGGTTAGCGGGATTGGACGAGCAGTACTTC | CASSLGLAGLDEQYF
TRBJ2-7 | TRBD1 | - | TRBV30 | TGTGCCTGGAGTCCGGGACAGGGAACCGAGCAGTACTTC | CAWSPGQGTEQYF
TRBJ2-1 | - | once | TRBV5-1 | TGCGCCAGCAGCTCAGGACTAAACTCCTACAATGAGCAGTTCTTC | CASSSGLNSYNEQFF
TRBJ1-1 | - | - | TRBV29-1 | TGCAGCGTTGGTTCGGACACTGAAGCTTTCTTT | CSVGSDTEAFF
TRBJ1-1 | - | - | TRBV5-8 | TGTGCCAGCAGCTTGGCCAGGGGTGGCGGCACTGAAGCTTTCTTT | CASSLARGGGTEAFF
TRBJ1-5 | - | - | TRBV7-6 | TGTGCCAGCAGCTTACTTCAGGGAAGCAATCAGCCCCAGCATTTT | CASSLLQGSNQPQHF
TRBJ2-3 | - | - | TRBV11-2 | TGTGCCAGCAGCTTAGTCGGCGGGCTTAGCACAGATACGCAGTATTTT | CASSLVGGLSTDTQYF
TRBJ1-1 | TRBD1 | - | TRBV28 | TGTGCCAGCAGGGGATCAACAGGGGCTGGTGAAGCTTTCTTT | CASRGSTGAGEAFF
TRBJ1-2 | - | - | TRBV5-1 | TGCGCCAGCAGCCTGCCTAGTGATGGCTACACCTTC | CASSLPSDGYTF
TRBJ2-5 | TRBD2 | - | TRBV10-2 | TGCGCCAGCAGCCCTGGACTAGCGGGAGAGACCCAGTACTTC | CASSPGLAGETQYF